Shown below are 24 T cell receptor beta chains from a single sample sequenced in a study of neurological immune-mediated disorders. MiXCR, run by TCRdb on the 5' RACE reads, gives a single entry per CDR3 protein. The table shows around 61,000 distinct CDR3 sequences, with over 5% occurring only once. Sequenced sample: PBMCs. These receptors were obtained from a human donor with multiple sclerosis. The donor label of this sample is uncertain.

This clonotype was observed many times. The chain employs TRBV12-3 or TRBV12-4 and TRBJ1-1; D is unclear. Trimming took off 6 bases at V and 1 base at J, with 9 bases between the two ends. CDR3 length: 13 residues. CDR3 nucleotides: TGTGCCAGCAGAAAACGAGAGAACACTGAAGCTTTCTTT. This gives the protein CASRKRENTEAFF.

Many counts were recorded for this clonotype. The chain couples TRBV3-1 to TRBJ1-5, with no clear D. V was trimmed by 1 base and J by 3 bases, leaving 4 bases between them. CDR1 is LGHDT and CDR2 is YNNKEL in the germline V gene (reference sequence). This CDR3 contains 13 residues. CDR3 loop: CASSQGNNQPQHF. Here the CDR3 DNA reads TGTGCCAGCAGCCAAGGTAACAATCAGCCCCAGCATTTT.

This clonotype has at least ten counts. The CDR3 sequence is CSARGFTTYNEQFF. Written as DNA, the CDR3 is TGCAGTGCTAGGGGTTTTACCACCTACAATGAGCAGTTCTTC. This chain uses TRBV20-1 with TRBJ2-1; D is uncertain. CDR1 and CDR2 from the germline V gene are DFQATT and SNEGSKA (reference sequence). The CDR3 spans 14 residues. V was trimmed by 3 bases and J by 2 bases, leaving 11 bases between them.

This clonotype was detected ten times or more. This chain joins TRBV7-9 and TRBJ1-4; 12 positions agree with TRBD1. V trimming: 4 bases; J trimming: 6 bases; junction bases outside the gene matches: 12. This CDR3 region has 18 residues. Germline values: CDR1 SEHNR, CDR2 FQNEAQ (reference sequence). The CDR3 DNA reads TGTGCCAGCAGCTCCGTCCCGGGACAGGGGGCGCCTCATGAAAAACTGTTTTTT. This sequence encodes CASSSVPGQGAPHEKLFF.

In this sample, this clonotype turned up many times. The rearrangement joins TRBV14 to TRBJ2-1; 7 nucleotides agree with TRBD2. The CDR3 runs to 15 residues. Looked up from germline, CDR1 is SGHDN and CDR2 is FVKESK. Germline trimming cut 3 bases from V and 4 bases from J; bases unmatched to any gene: 6. The CDR3 coding sequence is TGTGCCAGCAGCCAGGGGCGGGGGACTTACAATGAGCAGTTCTTC. It encodes CASSQGRGTYNEQFF.

This clonotype was counted at least ten times. The CDR3 loop is CSVPGQDRPETQYF. CDR3 DNA sequence: TGCAGCGTTCCTGGGCAGGACAGACCGGAGACCCAGTACTTC. The V gene is TRBV29-1, the J gene TRBJ2-5, with D maybe TRBD1 (6 bases). Germline V gene data show CDR1 as SQVTM and CDR2 as ANQGSEA. The ends were cut back, 5 bases at V and 5 bases at J, with 18 bases in the middle. CDR3 size: 14 residues.

This clonotype was seen at least ten times. V and J are TRBV5-1 and TRBJ1-2, with D possibly TRBD1 on 5 matching bases. Trimming shortened V by 7 bases and J by 4 bases, and 14 bases separated the two germline ends. Per the germline V gene, CDR1 is SGHRS and CDR2 is YFSETQ. This CDR3 contains 13 residues. The CDR3 sequence: CASELSRGYGYTF. DNA of the CDR3: TGCGCCAGCGAGCTGTCGAGGGGCTATGGCTACACCTTC.

There are many counts of this clonotype. The chain employs TRBV27 and TRBJ1-4; no clear D gene. Germline V gene lookup returns CDR1 MNHEY and CDR2 SMNVEV (reference sequence). V was pared by 0 bases and J by 7 bases, with 9 bases between. This CDR3 contains 14 residues. The CDR3 DNA sequence: TGTGCCAGCAGTTTATCTGGGGAGGGTGAAAAACTGTTTTTT. This translates into CASSLSGEGEKLFF.

This clonotype occurred many times. The chain has TRBV6-5 and TRBJ1-1; a weak D match, TRBD1 (6 bases). The V gene lost 0 bases and the J gene lost 1 base, with 9 bases spanning the gap. The CDR3 is 15 amino acids. CDR1 and CDR2 from the germline V gene are MNHEY and SVGAGI. CDR3 sequence reads: CASSYSWTANTEAFF. CDR3 DNA: TGTGCCAGCAGTTACTCGTGGACAGCGAACACTGAAGCTTTCTTT.

The table lists this clonotype with many counts. The chain is built from TRBV5-1 and TRBJ1-5; 7 bases line up with TRBD1. The V gene's germline CDR1 is SGHRS and CDR2 YFSETQ. V lost 3 bases to trimming and J lost 7 bases; unmatched junction nucleotides: 4. The CDR3 sequence is 13 residues long. The CDR3 region is CASSYTGEQPQHF. CDR3 coding DNA: TGCGCCAGCAGCTACACAGGGGAACAGCCCCAGCATTTT.

Ten or more counts support this clonotype. The J gene is TRBJ2-3, the V gene TRBV2; 7 positions agree with TRBD1. The V segment lost 3 bases and the J segment 2 bases; nucleotides outside the gene matches: 5. The CDR3 covers 15 residues. The germline CDR1 and CDR2 sequences are SNHLY and FYNNEI. The CDR3 spells CASSELGGSTDTQYF. In DNA, the CDR3 is TGTGCCAGCAGTGAGTTAGGGGGCTCCACAGATACGCAGTATTTT.

This clonotype appeared a few times. The chain uses TRBV20-1 and TRBJ1-3; D is perhaps TRBD1 (5 bases). V was cut by 0 bases and J by 7 bases, with 13 bases left in between. The CDR3 loop spans 14 amino acids. Per the germline V gene, CDR1 is DFQATT and CDR2 is SNEGSKA (reference sequence). The CDR3 here is CSARDHGGENTIYF. CDR3 nucleotides: TGCAGTGCTAGAGATCATGGGGGGGAGAACACCATATATTTT.

This clonotype was seen many times. The chain joins TRBV7-9 to TRBJ1-3; D is ambiguous. CDR3 length: 15 amino acids. Trimming took off 3 bases at V and 0 bases at J, with 9 bases between the two ends. The V gene's germline CDR1 is SEHNR and CDR2 FQNEAQ (reference sequence). CDR3 bases: TGTGCCAGCAGCTTCGGGGAAAACTCTGGAAACACCATATATTTT. Encoded protein: CASSFGENSGNTIYF.

This clonotype showed up many times. The V and J genes are TRBV10-3 and TRBJ2-3, with 9 bases aligning to TRBD1. The CDR3 length is 16 residues. Per the germline V gene, CDR1 is ENHRY and CDR2 is SYGVKD. J gave up 5 bases and V 1 base, and 7 bases lay outside the gene matches. CDR3 DNA: TGTGCCATCAGTGAGTTGGCGACAGGGGGAGGAGATACGCAGTATTTT. Its protein product is CAISELATGGGDTQYF.

At least ten counts were recorded for this clonotype. This rearrangement joins TRBV20-1 to TRBJ1-4, with 11 bases lining up with TRBD1. The CDR3 is 15 amino acids. The V and J ends lost 5 bases and 6 bases, in that order; junction bases with no gene match: 8. The germline CDR1 and CDR2 sequences are DFQATT and SNEGSKA (reference sequence). CDR3 DNA: TGCAGTGCTCCCGGGACAGGGGGTCTCGATGAAAAACTGTTTTTT. Amino acids: CSAPGTGGLDEKLFF.

This clonotype is judged medium-sized. The rearrangement uses TRBV7-9 and TRBJ2-1; 8 nucleotides line up with TRBD2. J lost 6 bases, V lost 5 bases, and 12 bases had no gene match. The CDR3 covers 16 residues. Germline CDR1 and CDR2: SEHNR and FQNEAQ (reference sequence). CDR3 protein: CASSQTSSGGGNEQFF. The CDR3, as DNA: TGTGCCAGCAGCCAAACCTCGAGCGGGGGTGGCAATGAGCAGTTCTTC. Variable domain in full (rest from reference TRBV7-9 and TRBJ2-1): DTGVSQNPRHKITKRGQNVTFRCDPISEHNRLYWYRQTLGQGPEFLTYFQNEAQLEKSRLLSDRFSAERPKGSFSTLEIQRTEQGDSAMYLCASSQTSSGGGNEQFFGPGTRLTVL.

This clonotype was detected many times. The V call is TRBV20-1, the J call TRBJ1-3; D unresolved. This CDR3 has 14 amino acids. V was cut by 6 bases and J by 2 bases, with 14 bases left in between. Looked up from germline, CDR1 is DFQATT and CDR2 is SNEGSKA (reference sequence). For the CDR3, the DNA is TGCAGTGCCGCAAGAGGAGACCCTGGAAACACCATATATTTT. This encodes CSAARGDPGNTIYF.

This clonotype was seen many times. The chain has TRBV6-5 and TRBJ2-1, with 7 bases fitting TRBD1. Trimming took 7 bases from V and 4 from J; bases not matched to a gene: 10. Germline loops: CDR1 MNHEY, CDR2 SVGAGI. CDR3 length: 15 amino acids. This chain's CDR3 is CASTFTGTEYNEQFF. Here the CDR3 DNA reads TGTGCCAGCACCTTTACCGGGACAGAATACAATGAGCAGTTCTTC.

This clonotype has a count of ten or more. This chain joins TRBV5-1 and TRBJ2-6; D is unresolved. V lost 4 bases, J lost 2 bases, and 10 bases lay in between. The CDR3 is 15 amino acids. Germline lookup yields CDR1 SGHRS and CDR2 YFSETQ. The CDR3 DNA sequence: TGCGCCAGCAGCCTGGGTCTGGCTGGGGCCAACGTCCTGACTTTC. The encoded protein is CASSLGLAGANVLTF.

This clonotype came up a few times. The genes are TRBV6-1 and TRBJ2-1; a possible D gene is TRBD2 (6 bases). The V gene's germline CDR1 is MNHNS and CDR2 SASEGT. The CDR3 runs 15 residues. Trimming took off 1 base at V and 10 bases at J, with 17 bases between the two ends. CDR3 nucleotides: TGTGCCAGCAGTGAAGAAGGACTAATAGGAGGGGAGCAGTTCTTC. Translation: CASSEEGLIGGEQFF.

This clonotype was found many times. The V and J genes are TRBV7-2 and TRBJ1-4; D is ambiguous. The CDR3 runs to 15 residues. The germline gives CDR1 SGHTA, CDR2 FQGNSA. Trimming removed 3 bases from V and 0 bases from J, with 8 bases in between. The chain's CDR3 is CASSFTGATNEKLFF. The CDR3 coding sequence is TGTGCCAGCAGCTTTACCGGGGCAACTAATGAAAAACTGTTTTTT. Full variable domain (rest looked up from reference TRBV7-2 and TRBJ1-4): GAGVSQSPSNKVTEKGKDVELRCDPISGHTALYWYRQSLGQGLEFLIYFQGNSAPDKSGLPSDRFSAERTGGSVSTLTIQRTQQEDSAVYLCASSFTGATNEKLFFGSGTQLSVL.

This clonotype was seen ten or more times. The chain links TRBV12-3 or TRBV12-4 to TRBJ1-1; no clear D. Trimming removed 4 bases from V and 4 bases from J, with 13 bases in between. The CDR3 length is 14 residues. In DNA form, the CDR3 reads TGTGCCAGCAGTTCCTCGAGAGGAGGCACTGAAGCTTTCTTT. This translates into CASSSSRGGTEAFF.

This clonotype was counted at least ten times. The chain combines TRBV5-1 with TRBJ2-5; 9 bases fit TRBD2. The CDR3 loop spans 16 amino acids. With V trimmed by 0 bases and J by 4 bases, 7 bases remained unmatched. Germline lookup yields CDR1 SGHRS and CDR2 YFSETQ. CDR3 region: CASSLGLAGTRETQYF. In DNA, the CDR3 is TGCGCCAGCAGCTTGGGTCTAGCGGGAACCCGAGAGACCCAGTACTTC. The variable domain in full, with the rest retrieved from reference TRBV5-1 and TRBJ2-5, is KAGVTQTPRYLIKTRGQQVTLSCSPISGHRSVSWYQQTPGQGLQFLFEYFSETQRNKGNFPGRFSGRQFSNSRSEMNVSTLELGDSALYLCASSLGLAGTRETQYFGPGTRLLVL.

The table lists this clonotype with many counts. CDR3: CSARTDKSYEQYF. The CDR3 DNA reads as TGCAGTGCTAGAACAGATAAGTCCTACGAGCAGTACTTC. The chain couples TRBV20-1 to TRBJ2-7; D remains ambiguous. Trimming stripped 2 bases from V and 1 base from J, with 9 bases between. The CDR3 runs to 13 residues. Germline V lookup: CDR1 DFQATT, CDR2 SNEGSKA (reference sequence).